Listed here are 18 T cell receptor beta chains from one sample, sequenced in a study of T cell responses to AZD1222 COVID-19 vaccine. Measured with immunoSEQ multiplex PCR; TCRdb has only the in-frame clones, and not every one. This table holds about 170,000 clones, approximately 92% found once. Sequenced material: peripheral blood, taken on day 0 of AZD1222 vaccination. These receptor sequences come from an adult in good health.

The chain carries TRBV6-2 or TRBV6-3 and TRBJ2-2, with D perhaps assigned TRBD1 or TRBD2 (7 bases each). Germline values: CDR1 MNHEY, CDR2 SVGEGT. CDR3 length: 14 residues. V gave up 4 bases and J gave up 8 bases, with 14 bases separating them. The CDR3 loop is CASSWEGASGELFF. In DNA, the CDR3 is TGTGCCAGCAGTTGGGAGGGGGCCTCTGGGGAGCTGTTTTTT.

The chain couples TRBV19 to TRBJ2-1; 12 positions agree with TRBD2. CDR3 size: 15 residues. V was pared by 5 bases and J by 7 bases, with 6 bases of the junction left unmatched. The germline V gene has CDR1 LNHDA and CDR2 SQIVND (reference sequence). CDR3 sequence: CASSFLAGGPNEQFF. CDR3 sequence (DNA): TGTGCCAGTAGTTTCCTAGCGGGGGGGCCGAATGAGCAGTTCTTC. The full variable domain, with the rest looked up from reference TRBV19 and TRBJ2-1, is DGGITQSPKYLFRKEGQNVTLSCEQNLNHDAMYWYRQDPGQGLRLIYYSQIVNDFQKGDIAEGYSVSREKKESFPLTVTSAQKNPTAFYLCASSFLAGGPNEQFFGPGTRLTVL.

The chain combines TRBV11-2 with TRBJ2-3, with TRBD1 matching over 7 bases. From germline, CDR1 is SGHAT and CDR2 FQNNGV. V shed 2 bases, J shed 6 bases, and the junction held 2 bases outside the gene matches. The CDR3 runs 13 residues. The CDR3 region is CASSLLTGDTQYF. CDR3 nucleotides: TGTGCCAGCAGCTTACTGACAGGGGATACGCAGTATTTT.

V gene TRBV9 combines with J gene TRBJ1-3, with D possibly TRBD1 on 5 matching bases. Germline CDR1 is SGDLS and CDR2 is YYNGEE. The CDR3 runs 13 residues. Trimming took 1 base from V and 9 from J, leaving 11 bases between them. As DNA, the CDR3 is TGTGCCAGCAGCGTATCCGCCAGGGCCACCATATATTTT. This translates into CASSVSARATIYF.

The V gene is TRBV6-2 or TRBV6-3, the J gene TRBJ2-7, with D perhaps TRBD1 (6 bases). The CDR3 contains 15 residues. Per the germline V gene, CDR1 is MNHEY and CDR2 is SVGEGT. V lost 4 bases, J lost 3 bases, and 16 bases lay in between. The CDR3 DNA follows: TGTGCCAGCAGTTTGGGACATCCCCTGGGCTACGAGCAGTACGTC. This translates into CASSLGHPLGYEQYV.

V is TRBV6-1 and J is TRBJ2-7; no reliable D call. Between the trimmed V and J ends, which lost 1 base and 3 bases, there was a span of 19 bases. Germline V CDR1 and CDR2: MNHNS, SASEGT. This CDR3 is built from 17 residues. CDR3 DNA: TGTGCCAGCAGTGAAGGGGGTTTCTCCGGTGGCAGCTACGAGCAGTACTTC. It is translated as CASSEGGFSGGSYEQYF.

The rearrangement uses TRBV5-1 and TRBJ1-1; tentatively, D is TRBD1 (5 bases). Trimming left V 0 bases short and J 4 bases short, with 16 bases between. Germline CDR1 and CDR2: SGHRS and YFSETQ. The CDR3 consists of 16 residues. The CDR3 region has the DNA TGCGCCAGCAGCTTGGCCCACACGGGGACCAGCACTGAAGCTTTCTTT. Translating it yields CASSLAHTGTSTEAFF.

The chain is built from TRBV4-3 and TRBJ2-3; no clear D. CDR1 is LGHNA, CDR2 YSLEER, per germline. V shed 0 bases and J shed 1 base, with 8 bases lying between them. This CDR3 contains 15 residues. In DNA form, the CDR3 reads TGCGCCAGCAGCCAAGATAAAAGGGGCACAGATACGCAGTATTTT. This encodes CASSQDKRGTDTQYF.

The V and J genes are TRBV9 and TRBJ2-2; D is perhaps TRBD1 (6 bases). CDR3 length: 15 amino acids. V was clipped by 3 bases and J by 5 bases, with 14 bases between them. Germline V CDR1 and CDR2: SGDLS, YYNGEE. The CDR3 region is CASSAHRVGTGELFF. Written as DNA, the CDR3 is TGTGCCAGCAGCGCCCACAGGGTCGGGACCGGGGAGCTGTTTTTT.

The V call is TRBV5-6, the J call TRBJ1-5; D gene unclear. The germline V gene has CDR1 SGHDT and CDR2 YYEEEE. V was shortened by 3 bases and J by 4 bases, with 14 bases between the two germline ends. CDR3 length: 15 amino acids. CDR3 sequence (DNA): TGTGCCAGCAGCTCAGGACCCATGGGGAATCAGCCCCAGCATTTT. Amino acids: CASSSGPMGNQPQHF.

The gene calls are TRBV15 and TRBJ2-3, with 9 nucleotides matching TRBD2. Losses at the gene ends were 5 bases for V and 0 bases for J; bases not matched to a gene: 3. Germline V gene lookup returns CDR1 LNHNV and CDR2 YYDKDF (reference sequence). The CDR3 is 15 amino acids. The CDR3 is CATSGSGGSTDTQYF. CDR3 DNA sequence: TGTGCCACCAGCGGAAGCGGGGGGAGCACAGATACGCAGTATTTT.

The CDR3 protein is CASSKPGTGVNEQFF. CDR3 in DNA: TGTGCCAGCAGCAAACCCGGGACAGGGGTCAATGAGCAGTTCTTC. The chain recombines TRBV9 with TRBJ2-1; TRBD1 aligns across 10 bases. CDR1 is SGDLS and CDR2 is YYNGEE in the germline V gene. The CDR3 has 15 residues. J gave up 6 bases and V 4 bases, and 7 bases lay outside the gene matches. The variable domain in full, completed from reference TRBV9 and TRBJ2-1, reads DSGVTQTPKHLITATGQRVTLRCSPRSGDLSVYWYQQSLDQGLQFLIQYYNGEERAKGNILERFSAQQFPDLHSELNLSSLELGDSALYFCASSKPGTGVNEQFFGPGTRLTVL.

The CDR3 protein is CASSQVLGGYGYTF. In DNA, the CDR3 is TGTGCCAGCAGCCAAGTCTTGGGGGGCTATGGCTACACCTTC. V gene TRBV3-1 (or the pseudogene TRBV3-2) combines with J gene TRBJ1-2; possibly TRBD1 for D (5 bases). CDR3 length: 14 residues. Germline loops: CDR1 LGHDT, CDR2 YNNKEL (reference sequence). V was clipped by 1 base and J by 4 bases, with 10 bases between them.

The V gene is TRBV4-1, the J gene TRBJ2-5; 8 bases align to TRBD1. In germline, CDR1 is MGHRA, CDR2 YSYEKL. The ends lost 5 bases at V and 4 bases at J; junction bases unmatched: 9. The CDR3 is 15 residues long. The CDR3 spells CASSFRTGRTETQYF. CDR3 coding DNA: TGCGCCAGCAGCTTTCGGACAGGGAGGACAGAGACCCAGTACTTC.

This clone was picked up one time. The chain joins TRBV7-3 to TRBJ1-1; D is undetermined. Between the trimmed V and J ends, which lost 5 bases and 6 bases, there was a span of 16 bases. The CDR3 totals 14 residues. Germline values: CDR1 SGHTA, CDR2 FQGTGA. This chain's CDR3 is CASSTTGSIAEAFF. The CDR3 region has the DNA TGTGCCAGCAGCACTACCGGTTCGATCGCTGAAGCTTTCTTT. The full variable domain, in which reference TRBV7-3 and TRBJ1-1 provide the parts outside the CDR3, is GAGVSQTPSNKVTEKGKYVELRCDPISGHTALYWYRQSLGQGPEFLIYFQGTGAADDSGLPNDRFFAVRPEGSVSTLKIQRTERGDSAVYLCASSTTGSIAEAFFGQGTRLTVV.

The rearrangement joins TRBV18 to TRBJ2-5; D gene ambiguous. Trimming took off 2 bases at V and 2 bases at J, with 12 bases between the two ends. The CDR3 is 15 amino acids. Looked up from germline, CDR1 is KGHSH and CDR2 is LQKENI. CDR3 in DNA: TGTGCCAGCTCACCATCCCCCCGGGCGCAAGAGACCCAGTACTTC. This translates into CASSPSPRAQETQYF.

The V and J genes are TRBV5-1 and TRBJ1-3; D is ambiguous. The CDR3 loop spans 18 amino acids. Trimming pared 3 bases from V and 0 bases from J, leaving 19 bases between. CDR1 and CDR2 from the germline V gene are SGHRS and YFSETQ. CDR3 nucleotides: TGCGCCAGCAGCTCAAGTTCTTTTGGACGCAGCTCTGGAAACACCATATATTTT. Translation gives CASSSSSFGRSSGNTIYF.

The rearrangement links TRBV4-1 to TRBJ1-2; TRBD1 agrees at 9 bases. The germline CDR1 and CDR2 sequences are MGHRA and YSYEKL. CDR3 length: 16 residues. With 1 base clipped from V and 5 bases from J, the junction kept 8 bases outside the gene matches. CDR3 sequence reads: CASSQGGQGDGYGYTF. The CDR3 coding sequence is TGCGCCAGCAGCCAAGGGGGACAGGGAGACGGGTATGGCTACACCTTC.